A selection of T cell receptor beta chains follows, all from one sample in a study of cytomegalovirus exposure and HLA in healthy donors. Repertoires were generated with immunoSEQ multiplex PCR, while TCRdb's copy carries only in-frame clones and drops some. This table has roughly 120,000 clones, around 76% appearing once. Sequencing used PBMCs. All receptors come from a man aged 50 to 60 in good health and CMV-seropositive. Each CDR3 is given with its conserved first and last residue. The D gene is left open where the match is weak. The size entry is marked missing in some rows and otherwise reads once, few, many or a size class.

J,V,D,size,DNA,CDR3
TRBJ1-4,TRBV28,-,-,TGTGCCAGCAGGCTATCTAATGAAAAACTGTTTTTT,CASRLSNEKLFF
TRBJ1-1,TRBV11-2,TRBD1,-,TGTGCCAGCAGCTTATCGGCAGGGGGGAACACTGAAGCTTTCTTT,CASSLSAGGNTEAFF
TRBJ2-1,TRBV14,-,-,TGTGCCAGCAGCCAATTCCGCGGTACTGAGCAGTTCTTC,CASSQFRGTEQFF
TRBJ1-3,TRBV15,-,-,TGTGCCACCAGACCTCGGCGGGAAGGGAACACCATATATTTT,CATRPRREGNTIYF
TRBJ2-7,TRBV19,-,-,TGTGCCAGTAGTGTACGGGGGTCTGAGCAGTACTTC,CASSVRGSEQYF
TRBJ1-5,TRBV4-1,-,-,TGCGCCAGCAGCCAAGATGCTCAGAGAGGAGAATATCAGCCCCAGCATTTT,CASSQDAQRGEYQPQHF
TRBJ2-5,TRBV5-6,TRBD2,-,TGTGCCAGCAGCTTTCCTATAGCGGGGGCCACGGGGGAGACCCAGTACTTC,CASSFPIAGATGETQYF
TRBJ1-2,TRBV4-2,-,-,TGTGCCAGCAGCCAAGACCTCAATAGCGATGGCTACACCTTC,CASSQDLNSDGYTF
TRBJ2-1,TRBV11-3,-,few,TGTGCCAGCAGCTTAGGCAGGGGAGGGGGTGAGCAGTTCTTC,CASSLGRGGGEQFF
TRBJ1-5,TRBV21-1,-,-,TGTGCCAGCAGCCCCCGGACAGGGAACAATCAGCCCCAGCATTTT,CASSPRTGNNQPQHF
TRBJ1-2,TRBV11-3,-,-,TGTGCCAGCAGGCGGGGGGGGCGCGAAGGCTACACCTTC,CASRRGGREGYTF
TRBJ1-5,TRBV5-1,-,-,TGCGCCAGCAGCTGGGGACCGGGAGGAAATCAGCCCCAGCATTTT,CASSWGPGGNQPQHF
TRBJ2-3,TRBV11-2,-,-,TGTGCCAGCAGCTTAAGCCTCCCAGATACGCAGTATTTT,CASSLSLPDTQYF
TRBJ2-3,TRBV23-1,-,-,TGCGCCAGCAGTCCAAGCGGGCCAAAACACACAGATACGCAGTATTTT,CASSPSGPKHTDTQYF
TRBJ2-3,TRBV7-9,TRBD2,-,TGTGCCGCCGGGGGGGGGCCGGTAGATACGCAGTATTTT,CAAGGGPVDTQYF
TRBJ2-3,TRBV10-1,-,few,TGCGCCAGCAGTGGCCTCGGGGATCTCAGGACAGATACGCAGTATTTT,CASSGLGDLRTDTQYF
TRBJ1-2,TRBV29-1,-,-,TGCAGCGTTGAAAAGGGGGACGGCTACACCTTC,CSVEKGDGYTF
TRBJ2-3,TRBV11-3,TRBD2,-,TGTGCCAGCAGAACCGGGACTAGGGGAAACACAGATACGCAGTATTTT,CASRTGTRGNTDTQYF
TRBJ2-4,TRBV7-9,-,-,TGTGCCAGCAGCTTAGTCCCCGGGGGAAGAAACATTCAGTACTTC,CASSLVPGGRNIQYF
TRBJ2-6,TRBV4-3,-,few,TGCGCCAGCAGCCAAGAAGGGTTAGTGGACATACTCTCTGGGGCCAACGTCCTGACTTTC,CASSQEGLVDILSGANVLTF
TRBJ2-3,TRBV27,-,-,TGTGCCAGCAGCTCCTCCCTTATGGGAGAGCAGTATTTT,CASSSSLMGEQYF
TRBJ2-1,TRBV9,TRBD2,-,TGTGCCAGCAGCGTAGAAGCTAGCGGGGGGCCGCAGTTCTTC,CASSVEASGGPQFF
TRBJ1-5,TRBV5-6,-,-,TGTGCCAGCAGCTTGGGACTCAATCAGCCCCAGCATTTT,CASSLGLNQPQHF
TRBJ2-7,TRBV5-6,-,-,TGTGCCAGCAGCGCCCTAGCGTTGATCTCCTACGAGCAGTACTTC,CASSALALISYEQYF
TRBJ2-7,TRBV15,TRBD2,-,TGTGCCACCAGCCCCTCCGCGGGGGGCTCCTACGAGCAGTACTTC,CATSPSAGGSYEQYF
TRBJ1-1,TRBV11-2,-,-,TGTGCCAGCAGCCCAGCGGGGGGCACTGAAGCTTTCTTT,CASSPAGGTEAFF
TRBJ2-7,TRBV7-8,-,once,TGTGCCAGCAGCTTCCCGGAACGGGGGTACTCCTACGAGCAGTACTTC,CASSFPERGYSYEQYF
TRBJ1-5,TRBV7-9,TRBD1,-,TGTGCCAGCAGCCGCGGGACAGGTTGGAATCAGCCCCAGCATTTT,CASSRGTGWNQPQHF
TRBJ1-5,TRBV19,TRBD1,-,TGTGCCAGTAGTATACGACAGGGTTATCAGCCCCAGCATTTT,CASSIRQGYQPQHF
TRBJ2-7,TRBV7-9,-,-,TGTGCCAGCAGCTTAGGCGCTCAAGAACTAGCTTCCTACGAGCAGTACTTC,CASSLGAQELASYEQYF
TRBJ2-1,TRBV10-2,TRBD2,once,TGCGCCAGCAAGTCTAGGGGAGGGCAAGGCAATGAGCAGTTCTTC,CASKSRGGQGNEQFF
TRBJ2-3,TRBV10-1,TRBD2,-,TGCGCCAGCAAGGCGGGAGGGACAGATACGCAGTATTTT,CASKAGGTDTQYF
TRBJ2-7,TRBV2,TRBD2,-,TGTGCCAACGCCCCCTCTAGCGGGCTTACCTACGAGCAGTACTTC,CANAPSSGLTYEQYF
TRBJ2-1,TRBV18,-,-,TGTGCCAGCTCGGGGCGTGAGCAGTTCTTC,CASSGREQFF
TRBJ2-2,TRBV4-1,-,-,TGCGCCAGCAGCCAATCAACGGGAAGGTTAACCGGGGAGCTGTTTTTT,CASSQSTGRLTGELFF
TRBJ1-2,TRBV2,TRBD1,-,TGTGCCGGGCTGCACCGGGACAGGGTCTATGGCTACACCTTC,CAGLHRDRVYGYTF
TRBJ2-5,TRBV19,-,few,TGTGCCAGTAGCTTCCCAGGGGAAGAGACCCAGTACTTC,CASSFPGEETQYF
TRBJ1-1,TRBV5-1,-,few,TGCGCCAGCAGCTTAATCGGGGGGCGCGACACTGAAGCTTTCTTT,CASSLIGGRDTEAFF
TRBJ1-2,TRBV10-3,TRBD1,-,TGTGCCATCAGTACTACAGGGGATGGCTACACCTTC,CAISTTGDGYTF
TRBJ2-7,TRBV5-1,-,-,TGCGCCAGCAGCCGCTGGACAGATTCCTACGAGCAGTACTTC,CASSRWTDSYEQYF
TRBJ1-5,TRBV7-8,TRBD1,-,TGTGCCAGCAGCCACTACAGGGGGCCGGGCAATCAGCCCCAGCATTTT,CASSHYRGPGNQPQHF
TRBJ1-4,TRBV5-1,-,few,TGCGCCAGCAGCTTAGGAGATAATAATGAAAAACTGTTTTTT,CASSLGDNNEKLFF
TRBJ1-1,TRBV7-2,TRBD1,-,TGTGCCAGCAGCTTTGTGGGACAGGGCACTGAAGCTTTCTTT,CASSFVGQGTEAFF
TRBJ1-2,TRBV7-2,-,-,TGTGCCAGCAGCTACACCGGGACACCTTCTAACTATGGCTACACCTTC,CASSYTGTPSNYGYTF
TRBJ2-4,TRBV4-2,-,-,TGTGCCAGCAGCCAAGATCCCCAGATCAACCTAGCCAAAAACATTCAGTACTTC,CASSQDPQINLAKNIQYF
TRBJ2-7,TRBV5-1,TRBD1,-,TGCGCCAGCAGCTCCGGGGACAGCTCCTACGAGCAGTACTTC,CASSSGDSSYEQYF
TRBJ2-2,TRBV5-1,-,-,TGCGCCAGCGAGGATGGTGACAGCGGGGAGCTGTTTTTT,CASEDGDSGELFF
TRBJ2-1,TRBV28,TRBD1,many,TGTGCCAGCAGTCGGACAGGGAATGAGCAGTTCTTC,CASSRTGNEQFF
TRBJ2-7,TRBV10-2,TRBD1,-,TGCGCCGGCAGTGAGTCTGCGGGACAGGTAGGCTACGAGCAGTACTTC,CAGSESAGQVGYEQYF
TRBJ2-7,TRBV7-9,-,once,TGTGCCAGCAGCCCCCGTAGAGATCTCATCACCTACGAGCAGTACTTC,CASSPRRDLITYEQYF
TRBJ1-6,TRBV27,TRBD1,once,TGTGCCAGCAGCTCGGGGACAGCCTCCTATAATTCACCCCTCCACTTT,CASSSGTASYNSPLHF
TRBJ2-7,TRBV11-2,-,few,TGTGCCAGCAGCTCGAGCTCCTACGAGCAGTACTTC,CASSSSSYEQYF
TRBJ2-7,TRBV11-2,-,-,TGTGCCAGCAGCTTACAGACAGCCTACGAGCAGTACTTC,CASSLQTAYEQYF
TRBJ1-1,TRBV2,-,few,TGTGCCAGCAGTGACTTTCGGGACACCTTAAACACTGAAGCTTTCTTT,CASSDFRDTLNTEAFF
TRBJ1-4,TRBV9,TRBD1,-,TGTGCCAGCAGCCCCAGACAGGGGGCAACTAATGAAAAACTGTTTTTT,CASSPRQGATNEKLFF
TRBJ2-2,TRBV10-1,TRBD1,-,TGCGCCAGCAGCCTCGGGACAGGGAAGCCCGGGGAGCTGTTTTTT,CASSLGTGKPGELFF